This T cell receptor beta chain was identified in a study of blood T cells in healthy people across ages. General study findings and limits: When one million T cells were used, diversity estimates were thought to be underestimates. Donor CMV infection status was unknown, possibly confounding age-related changes in expanded clonotypes.

This CDR3 region has 12 residues. V gave up 5 bases and J gave up 6 bases, with 9 bases separating them. The V gene's germline CDR1 is MDHEN and CDR2 SYDVKM. On this clonotype: Its antigen is not known.

Ranging in age from about 6 to 95, the donors were healthy Caucasian individuals from Russia. The second PCR ran about 6 to 12 cycles with a sample-barcoded 5' primer and J-beta primers. Using its own MiXCR run on the 5' RACE reads, TCRdb lists one record per CDR3 protein. The sample lists fewer than 1,000,000 distinct CDR3 sequences; about 47% were seen once. The source of this sequence is a man aged 80 or over in good health. Sequencing was performed on blood. The chain recombines TRBV28 with TRBJ2-3; D ambiguous. The CDR3 nucleotides read TGTGCCAGCAGTCCCAAACTTGATACGCAGTATTTT. Translated: CASSPKLDTQYF.